The T cell receptor beta chain under discussion was sequenced for a study of T cell repertoires in cytomegalovirus infection. About the study: Public TCR beta signatures marked donors with CMV infection and the matching HLA.

TCRdb re-called the reads with MiXCR, one entry per CDR3 protein. The top ten hold roughly a tenth of the sample, which has hundreds of thousands of distinct CDR3 sequences, over 9% seen once. The length of the CDR3 is 14 residues. V was trimmed by 0 bases and J by 1 base, leaving 6 bases between them. Looked up from germline, CDR1 is LGHDT and CDR2 is YNNKEL (reference sequence). This clonotype was seen more than once but under ten times. The gene calls are TRBV3-1 and TRBJ1-1, with D uncertain. Sequencing was done on a sample of PBMCs. The sequence came from a human donor in good health (CMV status not recorded). Some clones in this sample may be carry-over from other donors' samples. The CDR3 DNA is TGTGCCAGCAGCCAAGACAGCTCGAACACTGAAGCTTTCTTT. It yields the protein CASSQDSSNTEAFF.